Presented here are 26 T cell receptor beta chains from one specimen sequenced in a study of breast tumors, draining lymph nodes, adjacent tissues. Each CDR3 protein gets one entry after TCRdb re-called the multiplex PCR reads with MiXCR. The sample holds tens of thousands of distinct CDR3 sequences, approximately 22% seen once. The sample consisted of breast tumor tissue. The source is a female donor with breast cancer. Some clones in this sample may be carry-over from other donors' samples.

A word on this clonotype: Because it lacks the conserved phenylalanine or tryptophan at the end, this CDR3 is likely a read error. The chain combines TRBV12-3 or TRBV12-4 with TRBJ2-7, with no clear D. The CDR3 covers 11 residues. The ends were cut back, 4 bases at V and 3 bases at J, with 4 bases in the middle. CDR3 sequence reads: CASSSYYEQYL. The CDR3 region has the DNA TGTGCCAGCAGTTCCTACTACGAGCAGTACCTC.

About this clonotype: With a much larger clone just one base away, this may be a read error. V and J are TRBV30 and TRBJ1-2; D gene ambiguous. The length of the CDR3 is 15 residues. The germline V gene encodes CDR1 GTSNPN and CDR2 SVGIG (reference sequence). Written as DNA, the CDR3 is TGTGCCTGGAGAGGAAGGAAGCAGGCGTCGGGTGGCTGCACCTTC. It is translated as CAWRGRKQASGGCTF. The full variable domain, its missing parts supplied by reference TRBV30 and TRBJ1-2, is SQTIHQWPATLVQPVGSPLSLECTVEGTSNPNLYWYRQAAGRGLQLLFYSVGIGQISSEVPQNLSASRPQDRQFILSSKKLLLSDSGFYLCAWRGRKQASGGCTFGSGTRLTVV.

The table lists this clonotype with many counts. The V and J genes are TRBV9 and TRBJ2-1; the D call may be TRBD1 or TRBD2 (5 bases each). Germline V gene data show CDR1 as SGDLS and CDR2 as YYNGEE. The V end was cut by 4 bases, the J end by 0 bases, with 20 bases between. This CDR3 is built from 18 residues. In nucleotides, the CDR3 is TGTGCCAGCAGCCCCGGGGCGTGGGTGTCGAGCTCCTACAATGAGCAGTTCTTC. Encoded protein: CASSPGAWVSSSYNEQFF. Full variable domain (outside the CDR3, taken from reference TRBV9 and TRBJ2-1): DSGVTQTPKHLITATGQRVTLRCSPRSGDLSVYWYQQSLDQGLQFLIQYYNGEERAKGNILERFSAQQFPDLHSELNLSSLELGDSALYFCASSPGAWVSSSYNEQFFGPGTRLTVL.

This clonotype appeared many times. The V call is TRBV6-6, the J call TRBJ2-5; D is uncertain. This CDR3 region has 13 residues. The V end lost 6 bases, the J end lost 4 bases, and 12 bases lay between the germline ends. CDR1 and CDR2 (germline): MNHNY, SVGAGI (reference sequence). CDR3 loop: CASRLDTGETQYF. The CDR3 DNA sequence: TGTGCCAGCAGGCTTGACACGGGAGAGACCCAGTACTTC.

Many counts were recorded for this clonotype. The chain recombines TRBV6-1 with TRBJ1-6; tentatively, D is TRBD1 (5 bases). Germline CDR1 is MNHNS and CDR2 is SASEGT. This CDR3 contains 13 residues. V was pared by 4 bases and J by 8 bases, with 9 bases between. CDR3 sequence reads: CASSGDFDSPLHF. CDR3 nucleotides: TGTGCCAGCAGTGGGGACTTTGATTCACCCCTCCACTTT.

This clonotype was seen a few times. This chain links TRBV30 with TRBJ1-2, with TRBD1 matching 7 bases. The V gene end was trimmed by 0 bases and the J gene end by 4 bases; junction bases not matched to a gene: 5. Germline assignment: CDR1 GTSNPN and CDR2 SVGIG (reference sequence). The CDR3 is 14 amino acids. The CDR3 coding sequence is TGTGCCTGGAGTGTAGGAGGGGGCTCCTATGGCTACACCTTC. Translating it yields CAWSVGGGSYGYTF.

As to this clonotype: A clone one base away is much larger, so this may be a read error. V is TRBV2 and J is TRBJ2-3; tentative D call: TRBD1 (5 bases). This CDR3 has 14 residues. CDR1 is SNHLY, CDR2 FYNNEI, per germline. CDR3 sequence (DNA): TGTGCCAGCACCAAGACAGCCCGCACAGATTCGCAGTATTTT. This translates into CASTKTARTDSQYF.

The rearrangement uses TRBV5-4 and TRBJ2-5; 7 nucleotides align to TRBD1. The CDR3 spans 14 residues. The germline V gene has CDR1 SGHNT and CDR2 YYREEE (reference sequence). The J segment lost 3 bases and the V segment lost 4 bases, leaving 6 bases of the junction unmatched. CDR3 sequence: CASSVRGTEETQYF. CDR3 nucleotides: TGTGCCAGCAGCGTCCGAGGGACAGAAGAGACCCAGTACTTC.

Regarding this clonotype: Mismatch with germline at one junction end may stem from a read error. The chain has TRBV30 and TRBJ1-2; the D is unclear. The CDR3 has 19 amino acids. Germline lookup yields CDR1 GTSNPN and CDR2 SVGIG (reference sequence). This chain's CDR3 is CAWSVEYVLSPRPNHGYTF. CDR3 sequence (DNA): TGTGCCTGGAGTGTGGAGTATGTGCTCTCTCCGCGACCTAACCATGGCTACACCTTC. Filled out from reference TRBV30 and TRBJ1-2, the complete variable domain reads SQTIHQWPATLVQPVGSPLSLECTVEGTSNPNLYWYRQAAGRGLQLLFYSVGIGQISSEVPQNLSASRPQDRQFILSSKKLLLSDSGFYLCAWSVEYVLSPRPNHGYTFGSGTRLTVV.

The J gene is TRBJ2-3, the V gene TRBV6-1; either TRBD1 or TRBD2 may fit D (5 bases each). The germline V gene encodes CDR1 MNHNS and CDR2 SASEGT. With 6 bases removed from V and 5 bases from J, the gap between germline ends came to 15 bases. The CDR3 covers 14 residues. The CDR3 is CASRVGRGVDTQYF. DNA for the CDR3: TGTGCCAGCAGGGTGGGCAGAGGGGTAGATACGCAGTATTTT.

Within the sample, this clonotype is medium-sized. The chain carries TRBV6-1 and TRBJ2-7; 7 positions match TRBD1. The CDR3 has 12 residues. V dropped 4 bases and J dropped 5; count of bases not matched to a gene: 2. CDR1 MNHNS and CDR2 SASEGT come from the germline V gene. The CDR3: CASSATGNEQYF. CDR3 sequence (DNA): TGTGCCAGCAGTGCGACAGGGAACGAGCAGTACTTC.

This clonotype was counted many times. The chain uses TRBV28 and TRBJ1-2; D ambiguous. The CDR3 is 14 residues long. The germline CDR1 and CDR2 sequences are MDHEN and SYDVKM. Trimming pared 3 bases from V and 3 bases from J, leaving 11 bases between. The DNA for the CDR3 is TGTGCCAGCAGTTTGTTGGGAGGCCACTATGGCTACACCTTC. As protein: CASSLLGGHYGYTF.

This clonotype was seen repeatedly, ten times or more. The chain recombines TRBV2 with TRBJ1-3, with D tentatively TRBD1 (5 bases). CDR3 length equals 14 residues. CDR1 SNHLY and CDR2 FYNNEI come from the germline V gene. V lost 3 bases and J 3 bases, leaving 9 bases between the germline ends. Here the CDR3 DNA reads TGTGCCAGCAGTGATTTCGGGGGTGGAAACACCATATATTTT. Protein sequence: CASSDFGGGNTIYF.

This clonotype was seen a few times. V gene TRBV11-3 combines with J gene TRBJ2-3; D possibly matches TRBD1 or TRBD2 (5 bases each). Trimming pared 4 bases from V and 0 bases from J, leaving 11 bases between. The CDR3 is 15 residues long. In germline, CDR1 is SGHNT, CDR2 YENEEA. The CDR3 DNA sequence: TGTGCCAGCAGCTGGGGACGTTCTAGCACAGATACGCAGTATTTT. It specifies CASSWGRSSTDTQYF.

The table lists this clonotype with many counts. V gene TRBV5-1 combines with J gene TRBJ2-3, with 8 bases identical to TRBD2. CDR3 length equals 15 residues. V trimming: 1 base; J trimming: 5 bases; junction bases outside the gene matches: 6. CDR1 and CDR2 from the germline V gene are SGHRS and YFSETQ. CDR3 region: CASSLNGGEGDTQYF. CDR3 sequence (DNA): TGCGCCAGCAGCTTGAACGGGGGGGAGGGAGATACGCAGTATTTT.

This clonotype was picked up many times. This sequence joins TRBV20-1 and TRBJ2-7; tentative D call: TRBD1 (5 bases). V was trimmed by 5 bases and J by 1 base, leaving 12 bases between them. The germline gives CDR1 DFQATT, CDR2 SNEGSKA (reference sequence). This CDR3 has 13 amino acids. The CDR3 coding sequence is TGCAGTGCTCCTCCAAGGGGTTCCTACGAGCAGTACTTC. Amino acid sequence: CSAPPRGSYEQYF.

On this clonotype: A much larger clone is a single base away; this may be a read error. V and J are TRBV9 and TRBJ2-3; 9 nucleotides align to TRBD2. The CDR3 is 15 residues long. V lost 2 bases, J lost 3 bases, and 4 bases stayed unmatched. Germline values: CDR1 SGDLS, CDR2 YYNGEE. The CDR3 sequence: CASSVSGRLTDTQYF. The CDR3 bases are TGTGCCAGCAGCGTCAGCGGGAGGTTGACAGATACGCAGTATTTT.

In its sample, this clonotype was seen many times. The chain couples TRBV3-1 to TRBJ1-5; D gene unclear. CDR3 length equals 15 residues. V gave up 1 base and J gave up 4 bases, with 11 bases separating them. Germline V gene lookup returns CDR1 LGHDT and CDR2 YNNKEL (reference sequence). In DNA form, the CDR3 reads TGTGCCAGCAGCCAAGTTCGGAAGGTTAATCAGCCCCAGCATTTT. It specifies CASSQVRKVNQPQHF.

This chain links TRBV4-2 with TRBJ2-2; 10 nucleotides agree with TRBD2. V was pared by 4 bases and J by 0 bases, with 11 bases of the junction left unmatched. The V gene's germline CDR1 is LGHNA and CDR2 YNFKEQ. CDR3 size: 19 residues. Written as DNA, the CDR3 is TGTGCCAGCAGCCTCGTAGCGGGGGGTATAATAACGAACACCGGGGAGCTGTTTTTT. It encodes CASSLVAGGIITNTGELFF.

Many counts were recorded for this clonotype. This chain links TRBV9 with TRBJ2-2; TRBD2 matches at 9 bases. The CDR3 length is 17 residues. J gave up 4 bases and V 0 bases, and 7 bases lay outside the gene matches. From germline, CDR1 is SGDLS and CDR2 YYNGEE. The CDR3 DNA sequence: TGTGCCAGCAGCGTAGGCGGGGGGGGCGATGGCACCGGGGAGCTGTTTTTT. Translated, it gives CASSVGGGGDGTGELFF.

The table lists this clonotype with many counts. The chain carries TRBV20-1 and TRBJ2-7; 7 nucleotides align to TRBD1. V lost 6 bases to trimming and J lost 0 bases; unmatched junction nucleotides: 11. CDR1 is DFQATT, CDR2 SNEGSKA, per germline (reference sequence). The CDR3 is 15 residues long. The CDR3 loop reads CSAYNPGQSSYEQYF. For the CDR3, the DNA is TGCAGTGCCTATAACCCGGGACAGAGCTCCTACGAGCAGTACTTC.

This clonotype was detected ten times or more. The CDR3 sequence is CASSLYLYEQYF. CDR3 nucleotides: TGTGCCAGCAGCTTATACCTCTACGAGCAGTACTTC. The chain combines TRBV7-9 with TRBJ2-7; no clear D gene. The CDR3 sequence is 12 residues long. CDR1 is SEHNR and CDR2 is FQNEAQ in the germline V gene (reference sequence). Trimming took off 2 bases at V and 3 bases at J, with 5 bases between the two ends.

This clonotype was counted at least ten times. This chain joins TRBV20-1 and TRBJ2-1; 8 nucleotides match TRBD2. Germline V gene data show CDR1 as DFQATT and CDR2 as SNEGSKA (reference sequence). The CDR3 sequence is 14 residues long. The J segment lost 5 bases and the V segment lost 4 bases, leaving 7 bases of the junction unmatched. The CDR3 sequence is CSAIGSGTHNEQFF. The CDR3 coding sequence is TGCAGTGCTATAGGTAGCGGGACTCACAATGAGCAGTTCTTC.

This clonotype was counted many times. The rearrangement joins TRBV6-1 to TRBJ2-7; D remains ambiguous. V lost 6 bases and J 3 bases, leaving 15 bases between the germline ends. The CDR3 spans 14 residues. Germline V gene lookup returns CDR1 MNHNS and CDR2 SASEGT. The CDR3 nucleotides read TGTGCCAGCAGGAACAACCACTCAAACTACGAGCAGTACTTC. It codes for CASRNNHSNYEQYF.

Turning to this clonotype: It may be a read error: a sequence one base away is much more abundant. The J gene is TRBJ2-7, the V gene TRBV12-3 or TRBV12-4; either TRBD1 or TRBD2 may supply D (5 bases each). The CDR3 length is 14 residues. CDR3 DNA: TGTGCCAGCAGTTCGACTTCCCGGGGCTACGAGCGGTACTTC. This codes for CASSSTSRGYERYF.

This clonotype came up many times. The V call is TRBV20-1, the J call TRBJ2-7; TRBD2 might be the D (6 bases). The ends were cut back, 4 bases at V and 7 bases at J, with 23 bases in the middle. CDR1 and CDR2 (germline): DFQATT, SNEGSKA (reference sequence). The CDR3 is made up of 15 amino acids. The CDR3 bases are TGCAGTGCTATCACGCGGGGTGCGGGAACTTGGGAGCAGTACTTC. This sequence encodes CSAITRGAGTWEQYF.